This T cell receptor beta chain was identified during a study of blood T cell repertoires in COVID-19. The CDR3 extends over 14 amino acids. Germline V gene lookup returns CDR1 MNHEY and CDR2 SMNVEV (reference sequence). Unmatched junction bases numbered 7, after V lost 6 bases and J lost 2 bases. Data came from immunoSEQ multiplex PCR; TCRdb stores just in-frame clones and leaves some out. Among about 250,000 clones listed, 70% to 90% were seen once. The sequenced sample consisted of peripheral blood. This clonotype was sampled from a man in his late teens or twenties with active or convalescent COVID-19. This rearrangement joins TRBV27 to TRBJ2-7, with TRBD2 matching 7 bases. CDR3 sequence reads: CASRVSSGPYEQYF. The CDR3 coding sequence is TGTGCCAGCAGAGTCTCTAGCGGCCCCTACGAGCAGTACTTC.